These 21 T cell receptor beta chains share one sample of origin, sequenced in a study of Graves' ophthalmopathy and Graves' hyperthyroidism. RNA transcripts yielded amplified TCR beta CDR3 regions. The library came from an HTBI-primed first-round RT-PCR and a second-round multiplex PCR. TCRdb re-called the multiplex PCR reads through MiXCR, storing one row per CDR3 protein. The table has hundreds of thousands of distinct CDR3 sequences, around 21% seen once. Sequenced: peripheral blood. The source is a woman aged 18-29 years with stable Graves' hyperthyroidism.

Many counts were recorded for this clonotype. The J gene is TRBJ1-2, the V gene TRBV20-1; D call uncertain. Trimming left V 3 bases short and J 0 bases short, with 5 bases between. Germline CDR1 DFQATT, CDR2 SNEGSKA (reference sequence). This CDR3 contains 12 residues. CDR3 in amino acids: CSASSANYGYTF. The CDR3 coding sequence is TGCAGTGCTAGTTCAGCTAACTATGGCTACACCTTC.

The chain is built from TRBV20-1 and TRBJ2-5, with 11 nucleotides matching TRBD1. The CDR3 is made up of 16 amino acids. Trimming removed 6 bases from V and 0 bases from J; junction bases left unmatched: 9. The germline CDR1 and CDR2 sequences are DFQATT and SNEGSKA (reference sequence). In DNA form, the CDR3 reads TGCAGTGCCGTCGGGACAGGGGGACCGTACCAAGAGACCCAGTACTTC. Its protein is CSAVGTGGPYQETQYF.

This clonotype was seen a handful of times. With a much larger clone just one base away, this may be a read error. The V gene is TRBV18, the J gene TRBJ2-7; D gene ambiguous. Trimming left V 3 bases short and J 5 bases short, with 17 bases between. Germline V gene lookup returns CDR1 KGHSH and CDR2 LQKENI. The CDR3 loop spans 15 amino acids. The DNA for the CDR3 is TGTGCCAGCTCACCCCCCGTCTGGGTCCTACACGAGCAGTACTTC. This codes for CASSPPVWVLHEQYF.

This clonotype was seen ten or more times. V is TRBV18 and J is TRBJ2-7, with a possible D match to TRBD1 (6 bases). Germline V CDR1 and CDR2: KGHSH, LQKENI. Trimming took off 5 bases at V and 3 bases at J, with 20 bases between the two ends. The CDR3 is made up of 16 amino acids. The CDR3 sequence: CASSANTGLSGYEQYF. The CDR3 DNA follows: TGTGCCAGCTCAGCCAACACAGGGCTCTCCGGCTACGAGCAGTACTTC.

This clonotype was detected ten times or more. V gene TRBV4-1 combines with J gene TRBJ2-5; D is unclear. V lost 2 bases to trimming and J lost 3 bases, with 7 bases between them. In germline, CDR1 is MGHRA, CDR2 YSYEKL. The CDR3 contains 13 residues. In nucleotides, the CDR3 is TGCGCCAGCAGCCAATGGCAGAAAGAGACCCAGTACTTC. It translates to CASSQWQKETQYF.

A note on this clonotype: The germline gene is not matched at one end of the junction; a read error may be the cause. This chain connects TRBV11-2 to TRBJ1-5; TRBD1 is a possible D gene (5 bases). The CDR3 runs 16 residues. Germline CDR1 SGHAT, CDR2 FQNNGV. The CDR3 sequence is CVSSLDSGLSNQPQHF. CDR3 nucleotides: TGTGTCAGCAGCCTAGATTCAGGGCTTAGCAATCAGCCCCAGCATTTT.

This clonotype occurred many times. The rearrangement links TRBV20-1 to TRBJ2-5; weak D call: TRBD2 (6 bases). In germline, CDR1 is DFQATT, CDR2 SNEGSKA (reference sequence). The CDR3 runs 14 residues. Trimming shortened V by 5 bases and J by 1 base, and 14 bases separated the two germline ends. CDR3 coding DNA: TGCAGTGCTCAGGTGGCGGGGATCCAAGAGACCCAGTACTTC. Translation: CSAQVAGIQETQYF.

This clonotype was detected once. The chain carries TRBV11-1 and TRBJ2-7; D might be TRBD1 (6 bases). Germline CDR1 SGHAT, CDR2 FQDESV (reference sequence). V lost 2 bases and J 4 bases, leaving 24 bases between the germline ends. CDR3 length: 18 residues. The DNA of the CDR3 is TGTGCCAGCAGCTTACCACCGTGGGGGCGCAAGGGGGAATACGAGCAGTACTTC. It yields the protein CASSLPPWGRKGEYEQYF.

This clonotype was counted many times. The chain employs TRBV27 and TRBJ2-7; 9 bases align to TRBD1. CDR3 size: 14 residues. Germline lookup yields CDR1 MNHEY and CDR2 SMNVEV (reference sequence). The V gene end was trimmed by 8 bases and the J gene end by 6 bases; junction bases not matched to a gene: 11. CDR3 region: CASGPGQGRIEQYF. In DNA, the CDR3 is TGTGCCAGCGGGCCGGGACAGGGAAGGATCGAGCAGTACTTC.

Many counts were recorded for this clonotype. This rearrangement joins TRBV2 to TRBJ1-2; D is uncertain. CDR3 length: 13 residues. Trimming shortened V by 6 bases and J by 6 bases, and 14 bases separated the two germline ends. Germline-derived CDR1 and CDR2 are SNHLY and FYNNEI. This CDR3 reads CASRQPLMHGYTF. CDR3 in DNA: TGTGCCAGCAGACAACCGTTGATGCATGGCTACACCTTC.

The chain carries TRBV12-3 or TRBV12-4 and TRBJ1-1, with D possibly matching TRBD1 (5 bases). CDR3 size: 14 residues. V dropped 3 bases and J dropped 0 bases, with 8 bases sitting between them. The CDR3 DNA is TGTGCCAGCAGTTTCGCAGGGCTGAACACTGAAGCTTTCTTT. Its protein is CASSFAGLNTEAFF.

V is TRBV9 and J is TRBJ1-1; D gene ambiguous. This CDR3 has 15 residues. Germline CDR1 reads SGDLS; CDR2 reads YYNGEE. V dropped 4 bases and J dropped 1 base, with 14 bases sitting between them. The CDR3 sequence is CASSPSSGKNTEAFF. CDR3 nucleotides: TGTGCCAGCAGCCCATCATCCGGTAAGAACACTGAAGCTTTCTTT.

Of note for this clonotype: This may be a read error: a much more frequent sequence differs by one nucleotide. CDR3 nucleotide sequence: TGTGCCAGCAGTAGACTAGCGGAAGTCCTCCACGAGCAGTACTTC. It yields the protein CASSRLAEVLHEQYF. V and J are TRBV2 and TRBJ2-7, with 9 bases that match TRBD2. Per germline, CDR1 SNHLY and CDR2 FYNNEI. The CDR3 sequence is 15 residues long. V lost 5 bases, J lost 5 bases, and 10 bases stayed unmatched.

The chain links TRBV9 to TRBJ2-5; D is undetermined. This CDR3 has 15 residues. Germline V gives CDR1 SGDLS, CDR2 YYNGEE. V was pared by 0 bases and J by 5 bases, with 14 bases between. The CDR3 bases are TGTGCCAGCAGCGTAGGGTCTCGGGCTGGCGAGACCCAGTACTTC. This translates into CASSVGSRAGETQYF.

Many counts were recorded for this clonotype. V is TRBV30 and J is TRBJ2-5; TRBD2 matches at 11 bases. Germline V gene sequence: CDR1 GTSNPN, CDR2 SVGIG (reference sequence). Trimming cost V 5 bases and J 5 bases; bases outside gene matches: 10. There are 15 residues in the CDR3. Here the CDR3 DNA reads TGTGCCTGGGGGGTGGGACTAGCGGAGGTCGAGACCCAGTACTTC. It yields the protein CAWGVGLAEVETQYF.

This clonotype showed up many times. CDR3 in DNA: TGTGCCTGGAGGAGAAATGGGAACACTGAAGCTTTCTTT. It yields the protein CAWRRNGNTEAFF. The J gene is TRBJ1-1, the V gene TRBV30; D ambiguous. The CDR3 consists of 13 residues. Trimming stripped 3 bases from V and 1 base from J, with 9 bases between. Germline V CDR1 and CDR2: GTSNPN, SVGIG (reference sequence). Based on the CDR3 plus reference TRBV30 and TRBJ1-1, the full variable domain is SQTIHQWPATLVQPVGSPLSLECTVEGTSNPNLYWYRQAAGRGLQLLFYSVGIGQISSEVPQNLSASRPQDRQFILSSKKLLLSDSGFYLCAWRRNGNTEAFFGQGTRLTVV.

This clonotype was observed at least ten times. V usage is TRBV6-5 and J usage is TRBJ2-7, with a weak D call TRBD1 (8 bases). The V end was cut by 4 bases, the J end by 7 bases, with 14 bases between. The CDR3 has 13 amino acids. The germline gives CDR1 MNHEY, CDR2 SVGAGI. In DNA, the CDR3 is TGTGCCAGCAGTTTCACAGGGGGGGGAGAGCAGTACTTC. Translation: CASSFTGGGEQYF.

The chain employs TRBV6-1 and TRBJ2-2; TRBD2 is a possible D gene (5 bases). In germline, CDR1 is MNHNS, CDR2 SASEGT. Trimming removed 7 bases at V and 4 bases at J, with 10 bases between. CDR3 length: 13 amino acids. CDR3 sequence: CASIGKSTGELFF. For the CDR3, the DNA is TGTGCCAGCATCGGGAAGTCCACCGGGGAGCTGTTTTTT.

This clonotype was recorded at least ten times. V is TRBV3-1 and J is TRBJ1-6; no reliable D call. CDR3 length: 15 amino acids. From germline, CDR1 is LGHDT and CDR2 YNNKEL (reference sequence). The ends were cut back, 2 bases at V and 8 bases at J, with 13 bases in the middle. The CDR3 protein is CASSQLSQSDSPLHF. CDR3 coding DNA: TGTGCCAGCAGCCAACTGTCACAGTCGGATTCACCCCTCCACTTT.

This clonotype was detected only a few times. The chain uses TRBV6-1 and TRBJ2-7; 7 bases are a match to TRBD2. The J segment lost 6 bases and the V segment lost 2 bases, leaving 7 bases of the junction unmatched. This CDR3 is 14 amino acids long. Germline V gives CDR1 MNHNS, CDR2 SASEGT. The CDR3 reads CASSEWAGVGEQYF. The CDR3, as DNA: TGTGCCAGCAGTGAATGGGCGGGAGTAGGCGAGCAGTACTTC.

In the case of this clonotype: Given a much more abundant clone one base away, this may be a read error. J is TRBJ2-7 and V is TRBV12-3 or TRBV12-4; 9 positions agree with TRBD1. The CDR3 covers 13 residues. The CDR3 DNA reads TGTGTCAGCAGCCTACAGGGGGCGAACGAGCAGTACTTC. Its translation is CVSSLQGANEQYF.